The 3 T cell receptor beta chains given below trace back to one sample, sequenced in a study of T cells in Graves' hyperthyroidism and ophthalmopathy. RNA transcripts gave rise to amplified TCR beta CDR3 regions. The HTBI primer set served for first-round RT-PCR of the TCR CDR3. TCRdb independently ran MiXCR on the multiplex PCR reads; one entry per CDR3 protein. The sample holds 400,000 to 500,000 distinct CDR3 sequences, roughly an eighth seen once. The sample taken for sequencing was blood. Receptors were obtained from a woman aged 18-30 years with Graves' hyperthyroidism.

This clonotype was counted many times. The V and J genes are TRBV12-3 or TRBV12-4 and TRBJ2-7; D is unresolved. Trimming shortened V by 2 bases and J by 2 bases, and 7 bases separated the two germline ends. There are 13 residues in the CDR3. DNA of the CDR3: TGTGCCAGCAGTTTATCCACAACCTACGAGCAGTACTTC. As protein: CASSLSTTYEQYF.

The table lists this clonotype with many counts. This chain uses TRBV20-1 with TRBJ1-1; D ambiguous. With 6 bases removed from V and 2 bases from J, the gap between germline ends came to 4 bases. CDR1 is DFQATT and CDR2 is SNEGSKA in the germline V gene (reference sequence). CDR3 length equals 10 residues. CDR3 coding DNA: TGCAGTGCCGGTAACACTGAAGCTTTCTTT. This sequence encodes CSAGNTEAFF.

This clonotype showed up many times. The gene calls are TRBV30 and TRBJ2-7; D is unclear. Germline V lookup: CDR1 GTSNPN, CDR2 SVGIG (reference sequence). The CDR3 contains 12 residues. Trimming shortened V by 0 bases and J by 3 bases, and 6 bases separated the two germline ends. The CDR3 loop is CAWSVKGYEQYF. The CDR3 bases are TGTGCCTGGAGTGTAAAGGGCTACGAGCAGTACTTC.